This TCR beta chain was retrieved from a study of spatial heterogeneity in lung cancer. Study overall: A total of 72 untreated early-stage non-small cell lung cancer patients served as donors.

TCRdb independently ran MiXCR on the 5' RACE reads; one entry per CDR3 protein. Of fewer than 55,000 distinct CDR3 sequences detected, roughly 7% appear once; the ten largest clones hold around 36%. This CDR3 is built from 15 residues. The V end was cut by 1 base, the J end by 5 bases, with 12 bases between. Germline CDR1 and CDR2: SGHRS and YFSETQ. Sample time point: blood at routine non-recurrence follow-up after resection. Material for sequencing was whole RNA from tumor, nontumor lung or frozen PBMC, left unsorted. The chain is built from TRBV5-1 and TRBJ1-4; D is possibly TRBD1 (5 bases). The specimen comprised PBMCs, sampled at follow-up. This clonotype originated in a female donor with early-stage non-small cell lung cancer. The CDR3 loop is CASSLLPGSNEKLFF. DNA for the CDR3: TGCGCCAGCAGCTTGTTACCAGGGTCCAATGAAAAACTGTTTTTT.